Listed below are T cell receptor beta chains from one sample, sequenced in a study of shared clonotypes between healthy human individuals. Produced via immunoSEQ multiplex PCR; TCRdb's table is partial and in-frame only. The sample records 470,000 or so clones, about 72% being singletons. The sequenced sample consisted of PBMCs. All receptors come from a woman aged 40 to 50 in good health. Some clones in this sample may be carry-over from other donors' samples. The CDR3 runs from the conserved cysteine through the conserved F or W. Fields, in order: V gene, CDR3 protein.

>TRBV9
CASSSPPTNEKLFF
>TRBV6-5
CASSYSFRETQYF
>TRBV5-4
CASQSGIGTDTQYF
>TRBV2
CASRQGAPGQPQHF
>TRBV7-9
CASSLSLAGSNTEAFF
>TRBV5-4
CASSLGSPNYGYTF
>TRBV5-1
CASSTRLAGVTDTQYF
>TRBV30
CAWSGSTDTQYF
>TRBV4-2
CASSQVGSNTEAFF
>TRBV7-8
CASSQGGDRGSPLHF
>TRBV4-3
CASSQGVGSMAYEQYF
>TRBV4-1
CASSQDRGNGGEQFF
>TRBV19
CATPSRGPLLYEQYF
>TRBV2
CASTEGLAPGTGELFF
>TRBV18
CASSPGQVQQETQYF
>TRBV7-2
CASSLGGQMNTEAFF
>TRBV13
CASSLGLAGGPTDTQYF
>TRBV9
CASSVGPGETYEQYF
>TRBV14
CASSPGLQNRLISTDTQYF
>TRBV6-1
CASSVGQSPQPQHF
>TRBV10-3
CAISPGQDPQETQYF
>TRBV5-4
CASSSEAGTGINIQYF
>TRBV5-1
CASSLDSGTSTDTQYF
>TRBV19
CASSITQGTNEKLFF
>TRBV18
CASSPSRDGGQFF
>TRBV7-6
CASSREQESSYEQYF
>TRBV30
CAWSQGGLTEAFF
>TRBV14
CASSRGTGKMNTEAFF
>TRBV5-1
CASSLAQVGRDEAFF
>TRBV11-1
CASSWDRVNTEAFF
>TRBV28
CATGGSGTDTQYF
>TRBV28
CASSLSSSGNTIYF
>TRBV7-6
CASSLTRAYEQYF
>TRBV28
CASSFRGLAKNIQYF
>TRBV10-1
CASSESGTLEQYF
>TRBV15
CATSRAQTGGAGLAKNIQYF